This T cell receptor (beta chain) was documented in a study of siplizumab effects on memory and regulatory T cells. Study outcomes and limitations: Sequences below about 10^-5 frequency were poorly captured, and few alloreactive clones mapped to unstimulated subsets.

This clone has a single count. Its antigen is undetermined. At one end the junction does not follow the germline gene, possibly because of a read error. The assay covered 75,000 to 100,000 TCR templates per sample. Some clones are missing from TCRdb's copy, which holds only in-frame ones; the method was immunoSEQ multiplex PCR. The sample gives about 110,000 clones, just under 95% of which show up once; 1.3% is in the top ten. From germline, CDR1 is SGHNT and CDR2 YYREEE (reference sequence). The CDR3 spans 16 residues. This TCR came from a human donor in good health. Material for sequencing was CD4+ T cells sorted from blood. This sequence joins TRBV5-4 and TRBJ2-5; 14 nucleotides line up with TRBD2. DNA for the CDR3: TGTGCCGGCAGCCTCCGACTAGCGGGGGGGCAAGAGACCCAGTACTTC. This sequence encodes CAGSLRLAGGQETQYF.